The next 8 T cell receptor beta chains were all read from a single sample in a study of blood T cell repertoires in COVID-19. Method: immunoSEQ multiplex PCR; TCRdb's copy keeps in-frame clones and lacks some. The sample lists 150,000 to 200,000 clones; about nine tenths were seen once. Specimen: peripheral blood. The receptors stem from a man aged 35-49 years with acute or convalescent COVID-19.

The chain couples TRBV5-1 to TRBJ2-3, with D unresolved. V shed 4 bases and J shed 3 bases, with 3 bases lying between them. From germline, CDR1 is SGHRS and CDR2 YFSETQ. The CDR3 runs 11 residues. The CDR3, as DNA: TGCGCCAGCAGCGAGACAGATACGCAGTATTTT. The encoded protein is CASSETDTQYF.

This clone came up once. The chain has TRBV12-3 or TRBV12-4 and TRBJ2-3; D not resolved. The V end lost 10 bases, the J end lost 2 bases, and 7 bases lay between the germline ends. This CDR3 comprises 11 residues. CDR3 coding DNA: TGTGCCACCTCGTACACAGATACGCAGTATTTT. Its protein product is CATSYTDTQYF.

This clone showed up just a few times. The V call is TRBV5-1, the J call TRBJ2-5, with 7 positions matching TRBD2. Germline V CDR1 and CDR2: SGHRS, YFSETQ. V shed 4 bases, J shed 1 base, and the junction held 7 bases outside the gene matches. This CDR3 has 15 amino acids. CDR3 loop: CASSISSGLQETQYF. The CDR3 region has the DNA TGCGCCAGCAGCATCTCTAGCGGCCTCCAAGAGACCCAGTACTTC. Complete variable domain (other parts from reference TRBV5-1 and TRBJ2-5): KAGVTQTPRYLIKTRGQQVTLSCSPISGHRSVSWYQQTPGQGLQFLFEYFSETQRNKGNFPGRFSGRQFSNSRSEMNVSTLELGDSALYLCASSISSGLQETQYFGPGTRLLVL.

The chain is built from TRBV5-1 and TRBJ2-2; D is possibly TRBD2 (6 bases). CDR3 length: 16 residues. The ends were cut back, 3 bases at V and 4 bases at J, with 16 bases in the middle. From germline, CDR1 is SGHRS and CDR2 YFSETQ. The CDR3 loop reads CASSSGLPISTGELFF. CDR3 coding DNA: TGCGCCAGCAGCTCGGGACTCCCGATTTCCACCGGGGAGCTGTTTTTT.

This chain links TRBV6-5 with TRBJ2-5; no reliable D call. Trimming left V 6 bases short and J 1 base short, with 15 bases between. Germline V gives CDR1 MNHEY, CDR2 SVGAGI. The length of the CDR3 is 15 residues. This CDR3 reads CASSPVFFSQETQYF. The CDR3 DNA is TGTGCCAGCAGCCCCGTTTTTTTCTCCCAAGAGACCCAGTACTTC.

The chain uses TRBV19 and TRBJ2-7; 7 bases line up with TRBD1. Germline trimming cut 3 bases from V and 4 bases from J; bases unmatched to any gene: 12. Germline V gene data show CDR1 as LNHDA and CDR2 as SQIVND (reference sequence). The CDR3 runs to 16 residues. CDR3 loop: CASSINSDRRPYEQYF. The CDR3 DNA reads TGTGCCAGTAGTATTAATTCGGACAGGAGACCTTACGAGCAGTACTTC.

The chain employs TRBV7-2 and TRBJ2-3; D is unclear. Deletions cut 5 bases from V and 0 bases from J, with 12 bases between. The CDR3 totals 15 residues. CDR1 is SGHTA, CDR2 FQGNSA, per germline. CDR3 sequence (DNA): TGTGCCAGCAGCCAACTCGTCGCTAGCACAGATACGCAGTATTTT. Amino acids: CASSQLVASTDTQYF.

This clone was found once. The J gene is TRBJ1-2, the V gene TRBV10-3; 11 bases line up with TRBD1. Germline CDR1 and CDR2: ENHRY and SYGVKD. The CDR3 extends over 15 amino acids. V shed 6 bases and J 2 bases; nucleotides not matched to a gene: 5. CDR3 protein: CAIREGQGANYGYTF. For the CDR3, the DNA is TGTGCCATCAGAGAAGGACAGGGGGCAAACTATGGCTACACCTTC.